A selection of T cell receptor beta chains follows, all from one sample in a study of blood T cell repertoires in COVID-19. Sequenced by immunoSEQ multiplex PCR; TCRdb stores in-frame clones only, minus some. The sample holds more than 100,000 clones, 80% to 90% seen once. The sequencing sample was made of peripheral blood. All receptors come from a man in his forties with acute or convalescent COVID-19. The CDR3 runs from the conserved cysteine through the conserved F or W. Fields, in order: D gene, clone size, V gene, J gene, CDR3 DNA, CDR3 protein. D genes are given only for firm matches. Some rows have no size entry. The others give once, few or many, or a class for an expanded clone.

.	.	TRBV6-5	TRBJ1-2	TGTGCCAGCCGAACTAACGGGGAGTCTTTTAATGGCTACACCTTC	CASRTNGESFNGYTF
.	few	TRBV7-2	TRBJ2-7	TGTGCCAGCACCCGGGACGGGAGCTCCTACGAGCAGTACTTC	CASTRDGSSYEQYF
.	few	TRBV10-3	TRBJ1-5	TGTGCCATCAGTGAGTCAGGGGCCCGACAGCCCCAGCATTTT	CAISESGARQPQHF
TRBD1	.	TRBV3-1/TRBV3-2	TRBJ1-2	TGTGCCAGCAGCCACGAGACAGGGCCTTATGGCTACACCTTC	CASSHETGPYGYTF
TRBD2	.	TRBV3-1/TRBV3-2	TRBJ2-3	TGTGCCAGCAGCCAAGCTAGCGGGAGCACAGATACGCAGTATTTT	CASSQASGSTDTQYF
TRBD2	.	TRBV20-1	TRBJ2-1	TGCAGTGCTAGTAGCCTAGCGGGAGCGTTCAATGAGCAGTTCTTC	CSASSLAGAFNEQFF
TRBD1	once	TRBV6-5	TRBJ1-1	TGTGCCAGCGGACAGGGTCGGGACACTGAAGCTTTCTTT	CASGQGRDTEAFF
TRBD1	.	TRBV6-2/TRBV6-3	TRBJ1-1	TGTGCCAGCAGTTATGGGACAGTGAACACTGAAGCTTTCTTT	CASSYGTVNTEAFF
TRBD2	.	TRBV27	TRBJ2-1	TGTGCCAGCAGCATTCATAGCGGGAGGGTAATGAATGAGCAGTTCTTC	CASSIHSGRVMNEQFF
.	.	TRBV4-2	TRBJ1-2	TGTGCCAGCAGCCGAGGTCAAGCTAACTATGGCTACACCTTC	CASSRGQANYGYTF
.	.	TRBV3-1/TRBV3-2	TRBJ2-2	TGTGCCAGCAGCCAAGAAGTTGCAGGGCTTTTCGCCGGGGAGCTGTTTTTT	CASSQEVAGLFAGELFF
.	.	TRBV3-1/TRBV3-2	TRBJ2-3	TGTGCCAGCAGCCTGGGCTTGGGCCAGGGGTTCCCAGATACGCAGTATTTT	CASSLGLGQGFPDTQYF
.	.	TRBV9	TRBJ2-1	TGTGCCAGCAGCGTAGCGGGACAATCCTACAATGAGCAGTTCTTC	CASSVAGQSYNEQFF